This entry lists 24 T cell receptor beta chains sequenced from one sample in a study of blood T cell repertoires in COVID-19. Data came from immunoSEQ multiplex PCR; TCRdb stores just in-frame clones and leaves some out. The sample yields more than 25,000 clones, over 75% seen once. The specimen was peripheral blood. All receptors derive from a man between 60 and 75 years old with active COVID-19.

The CDR3 loop is CASTMTSGRPHGGELFF. The CDR3 DNA is TGCGCCAGCACCATGACTAGCGGGAGACCTCATGGCGGGGAGCTGTTTTTT. The rearrangement joins TRBV10-1 to TRBJ2-2, with 12 nucleotides matching TRBD2. J was trimmed by 7 bases and V by 7 bases; bases with no gene match: 13. Germline V gene sequence: CDR1 WNHNN, CDR2 SYGVQD (reference sequence). This CDR3 is 17 amino acids long.

The chain carries TRBV6-5 and TRBJ2-1, with 8 nucleotides matching TRBD2. CDR1 and CDR2 from the germline V gene are MNHEY and SVGAGI. This CDR3 region has 16 residues. V dropped 2 bases and J dropped 10; count of bases not matched to a gene: 13. The CDR3 reads CASSYPRREVFGEQFF. CDR3 nucleotide sequence: TGTGCCAGCAGTTACCCTCGGCGGGAGGTTTTCGGAGAGCAGTTCTTC.

The chain uses TRBV5-1 and TRBJ2-1; D not resolved. Germline V gene sequence: CDR1 SGHRS, CDR2 YFSETQ. The V gene lost 1 base and the J gene lost 10 bases, with 12 bases spanning the gap. This CDR3 comprises 13 residues. For the CDR3, the DNA is TGCGCCAGCAGCTTGATCAAGTATGGCGAGCAGTTCTTC. It encodes CASSLIKYGEQFF. Together with reference TRBV5-1 and TRBJ2-1, the CDR3 gives the full variable domain: KAGVTQTPRYLIKTRGQQVTLSCSPISGHRSVSWYQQTPGQGLQFLFEYFSETQRNKGNFPGRFSGRQFSNSRSEMNVSTLELGDSALYLCASSLIKYGEQFFGPGTRLTVL.

In its sample, this clone was seen a few times. This chain joins TRBV7-2 and TRBJ2-1, with TRBD1 matching over 9 bases. With V trimmed by 5 bases and J by 7 bases, 9 bases remained unmatched. Germline CDR1 is SGHTA and CDR2 is FQGNSA. The CDR3 spans 15 residues. DNA of the CDR3: TGTGCCAGCAGCCCGAGACAGGGGGGGACAAATGAGCAGTTCTTC. This codes for CASSPRQGGTNEQFF.

The chain carries TRBV6-5 and TRBJ2-7; a possible D gene is TRBD1 (6 bases). V was cut by 7 bases and J by 2 bases, with 18 bases left in between. Germline V gene data show CDR1 as MNHEY and CDR2 as SVGAGI. This CDR3 contains 15 residues. CDR3 region: CASKLFGTGPYEQYF. The CDR3, as DNA: TGTGCCAGCAAGCTGTTCGGAACAGGGCCCTACGAGCAGTACTTC.

This CDR3 is CASTGLRQGTGELFF. For the CDR3, the DNA is TGTGCCAGCACAGGGCTTAGGCAGGGAACCGGGGAGCTGTTTTTT. The chain recombines TRBV2 with TRBJ2-2; weak D call: TRBD1 (5 bases). Germline CDR1 is SNHLY and CDR2 is FYNNEI. Trimming stripped 7 bases from V and 5 bases from J, with 17 bases between. The CDR3 covers 15 residues.

The chain uses TRBV3-1 (or the pseudogene TRBV3-2) and TRBJ2-3, with TRBD2 as a possible D gene (7 bases). CDR3 size: 15 residues. The germline V gene encodes CDR1 LGHDT and CDR2 YNNKEL (reference sequence). Trimming pared 1 base from V and 5 bases from J, leaving 13 bases between. The CDR3 DNA reads TGTGCCAGCAGCCAAGCTAGCGGAGGGGGAGATACGCAGTATTTT. It yields the protein CASSQASGGGDTQYF.

The chain joins TRBV5-1 to TRBJ2-1; no firm D call. This CDR3 has 12 residues. The V end was cut by 5 bases, the J end by 7 bases, with 10 bases between. The germline gives CDR1 SGHRS, CDR2 YFSETQ. The chain's CDR3 is CASSLLPNEQFF. CDR3 DNA sequence: TGCGCCAGCAGTCTCCTTCCTAATGAGCAGTTCTTC.

The V and J genes are TRBV27 and TRBJ2-3; a possible D gene is TRBD1 (6 bases). This CDR3 spans 17 amino acids. V was clipped by 3 bases and J by 1 base, with 17 bases between them. Germline CDR1 MNHEY, CDR2 SMNVEV (reference sequence). The CDR3 protein is CASSFTPSTGRTDTQYF. The CDR3 nucleotides are TGTGCCAGCAGTTTCACCCCCTCGACAGGCCGCACAGATACGCAGTATTTT.

The gene calls are TRBV28 and TRBJ2-1; no clear D gene. Trimming took off 4 bases at V and 5 bases at J, with 18 bases between the two ends. The CDR3 is 16 amino acids. The germline CDR1 and CDR2 sequences are MDHEN and SYDVKM. Written as DNA, the CDR3 is TGTGCCAGCAGTTCCCTTCTCAACTTCCTAAACAATGAGCAGTTCTTC. Translated, it gives CASSSLLNFLNNEQFF.

The chain is built from TRBV6-5 and TRBJ2-3; D is undetermined. Trimming shortened V by 6 bases and J by 5 bases, and 6 bases separated the two germline ends. The CDR3 runs 11 residues. Germline V gene lookup returns CDR1 MNHEY and CDR2 SVGAGI. For the CDR3, the DNA is TGTGCCAGCAGCCTCAGAGATACGCAGTATTTT. It specifies CASSLRDTQYF.

This clone was seen a single time. The V and J genes are TRBV6-6 and TRBJ2-1; 10 bases fit TRBD2. Losses at the gene ends were 6 bases for V and 5 bases for J; bases not matched to a gene: 22. Germline V CDR1 and CDR2: MNHNY, SVGAGI (reference sequence). The CDR3 is made up of 20 amino acids. CDR3 sequence: CASSYLRSGPSGSLNNEQFF. In DNA, the CDR3 is TGTGCCAGCAGCTACCTAAGGTCTGGTCCTAGCGGGAGTTTGAACAATGAGCAGTTCTTC.

The chain's CDR3 is CASSPPSGRATGSYNEQFF. The CDR3 bases are TGTGCCAGCTCACCACCTAGCGGGAGGGCCACGGGATCCTACAATGAGCAGTTCTTC. The rearrangement joins TRBV18 to TRBJ2-1; 11 nucleotides align to TRBD2. V lost 0 bases and J lost 1; bases outside the gene matches: 8. CDR3 length: 19 residues. Germline CDR1 and CDR2: KGHSH and LQKENI.

The chain combines TRBV2 with TRBJ2-3; TRBD2 agrees at 7 bases. This CDR3 has 14 residues. The V and J ends lost 6 bases and 7 bases, in that order; junction bases with no gene match: 10. Germline V gives CDR1 SNHLY, CDR2 FYNNEI. DNA of the CDR3: TGTGCCAGCAGACCACCTAGCGGATCCTATACGCAGTATTTT. Translation gives CASRPPSGSYTQYF.

This rearrangement joins TRBV2 to TRBJ1-1; possible D gene TRBD1, 5 bases. The CDR3 totals 14 residues. Germline assignment: CDR1 SNHLY and CDR2 FYNNEI. V was clipped by 2 bases and J by 1 base, with 8 bases between them. CDR3 protein: CASSEQGPNTEAFF. Written as DNA, the CDR3 is TGTGCCAGCAGTGAACAGGGCCCGAACACTGAAGCTTTCTTT. Using reference TRBV2 and TRBJ1-1 for the parts outside the CDR3, the full variable domain is EPEVTQTPSHQVTQMGQEVILRCVPISNHLYFYWYRQILGQKVEFLVSFYNNEISEKSEIFDDQFSVERPDGSNFTLKIRSTKLEDSAMYFCASSEQGPNTEAFFGQGTRLTVV.

J is TRBJ2-7 and V is TRBV19; 7 positions match TRBD2. The V gene end was trimmed by 8 bases and the J gene end by 3 bases; junction bases not matched to a gene: 16. This CDR3 is built from 16 residues. Germline V gene data show CDR1 as LNHDA and CDR2 as SQIVND (reference sequence). CDR3 in DNA: TGTGCCAGTCCCGACATGGCGCGGGAGTGTCACTACGAGCAGTACGTC. Translating it yields CASPDMARECHYEQYV.

The rearrangement joins TRBV28 to TRBJ1-2; TRBD1 might be the D (6 bases). There are 13 residues in the CDR3. Germline CDR1 reads MDHEN; CDR2 reads SYDVKM. V gave up 8 bases and J gave up 8 bases, with 18 bases separating them. The CDR3 here is CASLTDRINGYTF. The CDR3 DNA sequence: TGTGCCAGCTTGACAGACAGGATAAACGGCTACACCTTC.

The rearrangement uses TRBV3-1 (or the pseudogene TRBV3-2) and TRBJ2-7; TRBD2 aligns across 8 bases. V was pared by 2 bases and J by 4 bases, with 1 base of the junction left unmatched. The CDR3 is 13 residues long. Germline lookup yields CDR1 LGHDT and CDR2 YNNKEL (reference sequence). CDR3 sequence (DNA): TGTGCCAGCAGCCAAAGCGGGAGATACGAGCAGTACTTC. Translating it yields CASSQSGRYEQYF.

This clone was picked up one time. The chain joins TRBV6-6 to TRBJ1-5; TRBD1 matches 7 bases. Germline CDR1 and CDR2: MNHNY and SVGAGI (reference sequence). The CDR3 is 12 amino acids. V shed 6 bases, J shed 4 bases, and the junction held 0 bases outside the gene matches. The CDR3: CASRQGNQPQHF. The CDR3 DNA reads TGTGCCAGCAGACAGGGGAATCAGCCCCAGCATTTT.

The chain carries TRBV6-5 and TRBJ2-3; weak D call: TRBD2 (7 bases). The V end was cut by 7 bases, the J end by 5 bases, with 19 bases between. Germline CDR1 is MNHEY and CDR2 is SVGAGI. The CDR3 sequence is 15 residues long. DNA of the CDR3: TGTGCCAGCAAAGGACCTTCTAGGGGGGGAGATACGCAGTATTTT. It yields the protein CASKGPSRGGDTQYF.

The gene calls are TRBV11-3 and TRBJ2-1; the match to TRBD2 covers 7 bases. The ends lost 5 bases at V and 3 bases at J; junction bases unmatched: 13. Germline lookup yields CDR1 SGHNT and CDR2 YENEEA. The CDR3 has 17 amino acids. The CDR3 loop reads CASSPSATSPLYNEQFF. CDR3 bases: TGTGCCAGCAGCCCCTCCGCGACTAGCCCTCTCTACAATGAGCAGTTCTTC.

CDR3 protein: CASSNQRDTGELFF. CDR3 nucleotide sequence: TGTGCCAGCAGCAACCAACGAGACACCGGGGAGCTGTTTTTT. The chain has TRBV11-2 and TRBJ2-2; D is uncertain. This CDR3 region has 14 residues. Between the trimmed V and J ends, which lost 5 bases and 3 bases, there was a span of 10 bases. Germline V gene data show CDR1 as SGHAT and CDR2 as FQNNGV.

The chain carries TRBV28 and TRBJ2-1, with 7 nucleotides matching TRBD2. The CDR3 has 16 amino acids. In germline, CDR1 is MDHEN, CDR2 SYDVKM. V dropped 5 bases and J dropped 8; count of bases not matched to a gene: 15. The CDR3 spells CASSPPGLFRGDEQFF. The CDR3 DNA is TGTGCCAGCAGTCCCCCCGGCTTATTTCGGGGGGATGAGCAGTTCTTC.

The chain employs TRBV18 and TRBJ2-7; unclear D gene. The CDR3 covers 14 residues. The germline V gene encodes CDR1 KGHSH and CDR2 LQKENI. The V end was cut by 3 bases, the J end by 2 bases, with 11 bases between. CDR3 DNA sequence: TGTGCCAGCTCACCGCCAGGAATACCCTACGAGCAGTACTTC. Amino acid sequence: CASSPPGIPYEQYF.